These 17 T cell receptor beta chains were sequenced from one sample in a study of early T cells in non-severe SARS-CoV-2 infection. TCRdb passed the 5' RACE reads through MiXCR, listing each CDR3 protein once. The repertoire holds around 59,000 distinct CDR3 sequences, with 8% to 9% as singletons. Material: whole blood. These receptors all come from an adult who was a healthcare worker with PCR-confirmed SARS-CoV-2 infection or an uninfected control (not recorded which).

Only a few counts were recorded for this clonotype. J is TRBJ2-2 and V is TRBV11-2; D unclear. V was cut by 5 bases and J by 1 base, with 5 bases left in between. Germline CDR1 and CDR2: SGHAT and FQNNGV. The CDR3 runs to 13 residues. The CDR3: CASSPVNTGELFF. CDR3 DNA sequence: TGTGCCAGCAGCCCTGTGAACACCGGGGAGCTGTTTTTT.

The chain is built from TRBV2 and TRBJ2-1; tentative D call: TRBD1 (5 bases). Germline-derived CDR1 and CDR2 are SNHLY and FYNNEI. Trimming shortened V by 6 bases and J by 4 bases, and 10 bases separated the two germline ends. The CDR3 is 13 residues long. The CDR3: CASRLTEYNEQFF. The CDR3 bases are TGTGCCAGCAGATTGACAGAATACAATGAGCAGTTCTTC.

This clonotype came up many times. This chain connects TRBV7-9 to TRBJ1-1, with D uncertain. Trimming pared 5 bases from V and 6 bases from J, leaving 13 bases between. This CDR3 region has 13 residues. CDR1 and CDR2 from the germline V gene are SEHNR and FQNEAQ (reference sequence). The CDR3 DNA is TGTGCCAGCAGCACCATGGGTGGCTCTGAAGCTTTCTTT. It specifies CASSTMGGSEAFF.

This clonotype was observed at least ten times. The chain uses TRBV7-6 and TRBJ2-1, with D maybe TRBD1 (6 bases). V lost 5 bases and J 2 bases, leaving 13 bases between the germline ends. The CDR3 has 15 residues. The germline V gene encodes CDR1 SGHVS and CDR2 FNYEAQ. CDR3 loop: CASSPLGAPYNEQFF. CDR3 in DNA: TGTGCCAGCAGCCCCCTGGGGGCCCCCTACAATGAGCAGTTCTTC.

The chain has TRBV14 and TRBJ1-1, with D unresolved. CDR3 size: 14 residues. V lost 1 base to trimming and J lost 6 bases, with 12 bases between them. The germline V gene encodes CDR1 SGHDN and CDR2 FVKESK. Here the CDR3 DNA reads TGTGCCAGCAGCCAAGCAACCGGAGGTGCTGAAGCTTTCTTT. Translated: CASSQATGGAEAFF.

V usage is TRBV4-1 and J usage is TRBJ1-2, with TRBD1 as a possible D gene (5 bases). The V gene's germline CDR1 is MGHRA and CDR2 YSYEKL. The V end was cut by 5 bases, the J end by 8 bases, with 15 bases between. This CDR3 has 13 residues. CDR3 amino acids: CASSSPGGRGYTF. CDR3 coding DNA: TGCGCCAGCAGCTCCCCTGGGGGTCGGGGCTACACCTTC.

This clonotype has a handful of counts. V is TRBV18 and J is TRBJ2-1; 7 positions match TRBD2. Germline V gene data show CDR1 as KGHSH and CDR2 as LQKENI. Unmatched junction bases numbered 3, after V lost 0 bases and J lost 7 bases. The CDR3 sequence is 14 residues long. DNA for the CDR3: TGTGCCAGCTCACCACCGGCGGGAGTTAATGAGCAGTTCTTC. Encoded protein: CASSPPAGVNEQFF.

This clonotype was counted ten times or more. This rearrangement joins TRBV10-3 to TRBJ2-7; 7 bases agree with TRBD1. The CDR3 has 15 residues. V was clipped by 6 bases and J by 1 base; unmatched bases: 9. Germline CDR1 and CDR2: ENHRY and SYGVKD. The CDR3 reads CAIRGRQGVSYEQYF. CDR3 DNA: TGTGCCATCAGGGGAAGACAGGGCGTTTCCTACGAGCAGTACTTC.

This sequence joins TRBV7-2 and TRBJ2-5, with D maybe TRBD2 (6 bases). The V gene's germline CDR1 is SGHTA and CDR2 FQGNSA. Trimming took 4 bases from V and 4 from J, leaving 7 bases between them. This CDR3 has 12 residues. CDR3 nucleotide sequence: TGTGCCAGCAGCTACGGGGGAGAGACCCAGTACTTC. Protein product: CASSYGGETQYF.

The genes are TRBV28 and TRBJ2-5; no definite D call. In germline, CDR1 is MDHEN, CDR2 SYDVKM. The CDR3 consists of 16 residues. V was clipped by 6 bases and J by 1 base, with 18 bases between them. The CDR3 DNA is TGTGCCAGCAGCCCTAGGCAGCCAACCCCCCAAGAGACCCAGTACTTC. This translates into CASSPRQPTPQETQYF. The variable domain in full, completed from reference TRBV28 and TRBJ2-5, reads DVKVTQSSRYLVKRTGEKVFLECVQDMDHENMFWYRQDPGLGLRLIYFSYDVKMKEKGDIPEGYSVSREKKERFSLILESASTNQTSMYLCASSPRQPTPQETQYFGPGTRLLVL.

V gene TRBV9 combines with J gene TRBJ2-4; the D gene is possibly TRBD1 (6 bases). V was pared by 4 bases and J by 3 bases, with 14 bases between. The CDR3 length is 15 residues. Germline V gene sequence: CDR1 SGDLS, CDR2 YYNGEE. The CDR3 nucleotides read TGTGCCAGCAGCCCGGGGACATTGGGCAAAAACATTCAGTACTTC. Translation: CASSPGTLGKNIQYF.

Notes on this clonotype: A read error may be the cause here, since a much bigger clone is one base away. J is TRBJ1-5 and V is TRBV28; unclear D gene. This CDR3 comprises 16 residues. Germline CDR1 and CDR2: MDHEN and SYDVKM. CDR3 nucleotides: TGTGCCTGCAGTTTGACCATGATTGGGAGAAATCAGCCCCAGCATTTT. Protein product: CACSLTMIGRNQPQHF.

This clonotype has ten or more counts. CDR3: CASSSGTSDTSTDTQYF. CDR3 DNA: TGTGCCAGCAGCTCCGGGACTAGCGACACTAGCACAGATACGCAGTATTTT. This chain connects TRBV11-3 to TRBJ2-3, with 10 bases matching TRBD2. Per germline, CDR1 SGHNT and CDR2 YENEEA. V gave up 4 bases and J gave up 0 bases; unmatched junction bases: 7. CDR3 length: 17 amino acids.

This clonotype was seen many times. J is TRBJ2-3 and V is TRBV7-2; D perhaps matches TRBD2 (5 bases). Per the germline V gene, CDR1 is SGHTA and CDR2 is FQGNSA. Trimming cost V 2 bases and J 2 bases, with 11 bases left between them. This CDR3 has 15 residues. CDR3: CASSLSQRSTDTQYF. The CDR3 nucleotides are TGTGCCAGCAGCTTATCCCAGCGGTCCACAGATACGCAGTATTTT.

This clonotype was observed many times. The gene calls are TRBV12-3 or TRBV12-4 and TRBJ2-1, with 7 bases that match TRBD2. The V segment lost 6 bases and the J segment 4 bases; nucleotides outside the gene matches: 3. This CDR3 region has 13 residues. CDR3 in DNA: TGTGCCAGCAGGGGGGGGGTTTACAATGAGCAGTTCTTC. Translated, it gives CASRGGVYNEQFF.

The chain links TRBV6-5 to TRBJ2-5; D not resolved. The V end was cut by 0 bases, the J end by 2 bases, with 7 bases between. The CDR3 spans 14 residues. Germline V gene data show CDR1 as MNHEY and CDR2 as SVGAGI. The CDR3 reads CASSYSNFQETQYF. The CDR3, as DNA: TGTGCCAGCAGTTACTCGAATTTTCAAGAGACCCAGTACTTC.

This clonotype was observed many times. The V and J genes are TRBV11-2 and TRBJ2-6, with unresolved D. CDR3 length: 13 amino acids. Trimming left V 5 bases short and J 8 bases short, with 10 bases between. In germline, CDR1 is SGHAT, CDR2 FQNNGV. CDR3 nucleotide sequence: TGTGCCAGCAGCATCCTTAAAACCAACGTCCTGACTTTC. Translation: CASSILKTNVLTF.